This is a list of T cell receptor beta chains from one sample in a study of kidney transplant recipient with SARS-CoV-2 infection. TCRdb redid the calling of the reads with MiXCR, one entry per CDR3 protein. Among under 250,000 distinct CDR3 sequences, around 26% were seen once, and the ten largest hold roughly 7.3%. This sample comprised a blood sample, obtained at baseline and around day 120 from a kidney transplant recipient. The receptors stem from a male patient aged 25-45 years who had COVID-19 and was a kidney transplant recipient. A subset of T cells may come from the graft donor. Both conserved end residues are part of each CDR3. Fields, in order: J gene, clone size, D gene, V gene, CDR3 DNA, CDR3 protein. D genes are given only for firm matches. The size of a clone is reported for some rows only, either as once, few or many, or as a class for expanded clones.

J: TRBJ1-3; size: many; D: TRBD1; V: TRBV19; DNA: TGTGCCAGTAGTACGGGACAGGGGATCCTATCTGGAAACACCATATATTTT; CDR3: CASSTGQGILSGNTIYF
J: TRBJ2-3; size: many; D: TRBD1; V: TRBV28; DNA: TGTGCCAGCAGTTTGGGGACAGGGGATACAAATACGCAGTATTTT; CDR3: CASSLGTGDTNTQYF
J: TRBJ1-6; size: many; D: .; V: TRBV24-1; DNA: TGTGCCCCGAACGGTAGACAGGCCAGGACCAATTCACCCCTCCACTTT; CDR3: CAPNGRQARTNSPLHF
J: TRBJ1-2; size: many; D: .; V: TRBV12-3/TRBV12-4; DNA: TGTGCCAGCAGTGCCTACTCCACAGCAGGAAAGACCTATGGCTACACCTTC; CDR3: CASSAYSTAGKTYGYTF
J: TRBJ1-2; size: once; D: .; V: TRBV7-6; DNA: TGTGCCAGCGGCTCCATTGGCGGAAACTATGGCTACACCTTC; CDR3: CASGSIGGNYGYTF
J: TRBJ1-2; size: many; D: .; V: TRBV4-3; DNA: TGCGCCAGCAGCAAAGCCCAAGGACGTCGAAAGACCTATGGCTACACCTTC; CDR3: CASSKAQGRRKTYGYTF
J: TRBJ1-2; size: many; D: .; V: TRBV6-8; DNA: TGTGCCAGCAGTACGGGCGGACGCTCTAGAAAGACCTATGGCTACACCTTC; CDR3: CASSTGGRSRKTYGYTF
J: TRBJ1-1; size: many; D: TRBD1; V: TRBV3-1; DNA: TGTGCCAGCAGCCAAGATCGCCCACCTCAGGGGGATGGAGCTTTCTTT; CDR3: CASSQDRPPQGDGAFF
J: TRBJ2-1; size: .; D: TRBD2; V: TRBV9; DNA: TGTGCCAGCAGCAACGGACTAGCGGGTAGTGAGCAGTTCTTC; CDR3: CASSNGLAGSEQFF
J: TRBJ1-2; size: many; D: .; V: TRBV3-1; DNA: TGTGCCAGCAGCCTAATGCGCACCCTTCGAAAGACCTATGGCTACACCTTC; CDR3: CASSLMRTLRKTYGYTF
J: TRBJ1-2; size: many; D: .; V: TRBV25-1; DNA: TGTGCCAGCAGAGGAGGGGACTATGGCTACACCTTC; CDR3: CASRGGDYGYTF
J: TRBJ1-2; size: many; D: .; V: TRBV5-5; DNA: TGTGCCAGCAGCTTGGCAGGGTTTTATGGCTACACCTTC; CDR3: CASSLAGFYGYTF
J: TRBJ2-1; size: many; D: TRBD2; V: TRBV15; DNA: TGTGCCACCAGCGGCGGGACTAGCTCCTACAATGAGCAGTTCTTC; CDR3: CATSGGTSSYNEQFF
J: TRBJ1-6; size: many; D: TRBD1; V: TRBV7-2; DNA: TGTGCCAGTGACAGGGCTCGTCGGCGAGATTCACCCCTCCACTTT; CDR3: CASDRARRRDSPLHF
J: TRBJ1-4; size: many; D: .; V: TRBV4-1; DNA: TGCGCCAGCAGCCAAGTGGGGGAGACTAAGGGAGATGAAAAACTGTTTTTT; CDR3: CASSQVGETKGDEKLFF
J: TRBJ2-3; size: .; D: .; V: TRBV11-1; DNA: TGTGCCAGCAGCTTAGGGTCGGACAGTGCCACAGATACGCAGTATTTT; CDR3: CASSLGSDSATDTQYF
J: TRBJ2-7; size: many; D: .; V: TRBV12-3/TRBV12-4; DNA: TGTGCCAGCAGTTTAAGGCCCAGCTACGAGCAGTACTTC; CDR3: CASSLRPSYEQYF
J: TRBJ1-2; size: .; D: .; V: TRBV5-4; DNA: TGTGCCAGCGAAACTTACGTACCAGGAAAGACCTATGGCTACACCTTC; CDR3: CASETYVPGKTYGYTF
J: TRBJ2-7; size: .; D: .; V: TRBV6-6; DNA: TGTGCCAGCAGTCCGCCTGGGCCCTACGAGCAGTACTTC; CDR3: CASSPPGPYEQYF
J: TRBJ1-2; size: many; D: .; V: TRBV12-5; DNA: TGTGCTAGTGGTGTTCAATTTTTGCAGGGAAAGACCTATGGCTACACCTTC; CDR3: CASGVQFLQGKTYGYTF
J: TRBJ2-1; size: few; D: .; V: TRBV21-1; DNA: TGTGCCAGCAGCAAAACTGGACTAGCGTGGTGGGATGGGCAGTTCTTC; CDR3: CASSKTGLAWWDGQFF
J: TRBJ2-3; size: few; D: .; V: TRBV3-2; DNA: TGTGCCAGCAGCGCGGGACTTTACACAGATACGCAGTATTTT; CDR3: CASSAGLYTDTQYF
J: TRBJ1-4; size: many; D: TRBD1; V: TRBV10-3; DNA: TGTGCCATCAGTGATTGGGGGACAGGGCAGCGGGAAAAACTGTTTTTT; CDR3: CAISDWGTGQREKLFF
J: TRBJ1-2; size: many; D: .; V: TRBV23-1; DNA: TGCGCCAGCAGTCTTTTAGGGCTACGCAGAAAGACCTATGGCTACACCTTC; CDR3: CASSLLGLRRKTYGYTF
J: TRBJ1-5; size: many; D: TRBD1; V: TRBV10-3; DNA: TGTGCCATACCCCTTCGACAGGGGGGGTGCAATCAGCCCCAGCATTTT; CDR3: CAIPLRQGGCNQPQHF
J: TRBJ1-1; size: many; D: .; V: TRBV6-4; DNA: TGTGCCAGCAGTGTGACATTGCAGGCTGAAGCTTTCTTT; CDR3: CASSVTLQAEAFF
J: TRBJ1-2; size: many; D: TRBD1; V: TRBV9; DNA: TGTGCCAGCAGCGCCGGGACAGCGGTCTATGGCTACACCTTC; CDR3: CASSAGTAVYGYTF
J: TRBJ1-2; size: .; D: .; V: TRBV28; DNA: TGTGCCAGTTCCTGTGGCTACACCTTC; CDR3: CASSCGYTF
J: TRBJ2-5; size: many; D: .; V: TRBV18; DNA: TGTGCCAGCTCACCGACCTCTCTACAAGAGACCCAGTACTTC; CDR3: CASSPTSLQETQYF
J: TRBJ2-1; size: few; D: TRBD2; V: TRBV5-4; DNA: TGTGCCAGCAGCTTGGACGCGGGGGGGCCCCACAATGAGCAGTTCTTC; CDR3: CASSLDAGGPHNEQFF
J: TRBJ2-5; size: many; D: TRBD1; V: TRBV12-3/TRBV12-4; DNA: TGTGCCAGCAGTTTCGAGATTCTTGGACAGGGCCAAGAGACCCAGTACTTC; CDR3: CASSFEILGQGQETQYF
J: TRBJ1-1; size: many; D: TRBD1; V: TRBV18; DNA: TGTGCCAGCTCACTAAGACAGGGGGGACACGCGGCTGAAGCTTTCTTT; CDR3: CASSLRQGGHAAEAFF
J: TRBJ2-2; size: many; D: .; V: TRBV9; DNA: TGTGCCAGCAGTGCCGGAGGGAACACCGGGGAGCTGTTTTTT; CDR3: CASSAGGNTGELFF
J: TRBJ1-3; size: many; D: .; V: TRBV7-9; DNA: TGTGCCAGCAGCTTAACCTCAAACACCATATATTTT; CDR3: CASSLTSNTIYF
J: TRBJ1-2; size: many; D: .; V: TRBV28; DNA: TGTGCCAGCAGTTTGGAGACAGGCGGGTATGGCTACACCTTC; CDR3: CASSLETGGYGYTF
J: TRBJ2-1; size: many; D: TRBD2; V: TRBV7-2; DNA: TGTGCCAGCAGCTCCGGGGGGGCGGTTAGCTCCTACAATGAGCAGTTCTTC; CDR3: CASSSGGAVSSYNEQFF
J: TRBJ2-1; size: many; D: TRBD2; V: TRBV20-1; DNA: TGCAGTGCCACGCGGGACTACTCAAATGAGCAGTTCTTC; CDR3: CSATRDYSNEQFF
J: TRBJ1-1; size: many; D: .; V: TRBV11-3; DNA: TGTGCCAGCAGCTTCCAGGGAAAAGGGGACACTGAAGCTTTCTTT; CDR3: CASSFQGKGDTEAFF
J: TRBJ2-3; size: .; D: .; V: TRBV21-1; DNA: TGTGCCAGCAGCAAAGAGCGCGTCGCGACTAGCGGGATTGGTGATACGCAGTATTTT; CDR3: CASSKERVATSGIGDTQYF
J: TRBJ2-7; size: .; D: TRBD2; V: TRBV3-1; DNA: TGTGCCAACAGCCGGGAGGCCGAGCAGTACTTC; CDR3: CANSREAEQYF
J: TRBJ1-2; size: many; D: .; V: TRBV12-3/TRBV12-4; DNA: TGTGCCAGCAGTTGGATGTTCAGCTTCCGAAAGACCTATGGCTACACCTTC; CDR3: CASSWMFSFRKTYGYTF
J: TRBJ2-7; size: many; D: .; V: TRBV28; DNA: TGTGCCAGCAGTTTGGACACCCCTTACGAGCAGTACTTC; CDR3: CASSLDTPYEQYF
J: TRBJ2-2; size: many; D: .; V: TRBV12-2; DNA: TGTGCAAGTCGCTTAGCCCGACTAGCGGAGCCCACCGGGGAGCTGTTTTTT; CDR3: CASRLARLAEPTGELFF
J: TRBJ1-2; size: many; D: .; V: TRBV7-4; DNA: TGTGCCAGCAGCATCAAGCATTCAGCTCGAAAGACCTATGGCTACACCTTC; CDR3: CASSIKHSARKTYGYTF
J: TRBJ2-2; size: .; D: .; V: TRBV29-1; DNA: TGCAGCGTTGAAGGAGGGGGCACCGGGGAGCTGTTTTTT; CDR3: CSVEGGGTGELFF
J: TRBJ2-1; size: few; D: .; V: TRBV6-2/TRBV6-3; DNA: TGTGCCAGCAGTTACTCGGGCCCCTTCGATGAGCAGTTCTTC; CDR3: CASSYSGPFDEQFF
J: TRBJ2-1; size: .; D: TRBD2; V: TRBV20-1; DNA: TGCAGTGCGAGAGTTGAACTAGCGGGATACAATGAGCAGTTCTTC; CDR3: CSARVELAGYNEQFF
J: TRBJ1-5; size: many; D: .; V: TRBV28; DNA: TGTGCCAGCAGTTTCCTTTATGGGTACAATCAGCCCCAGCATTTT; CDR3: CASSFLYGYNQPQHF